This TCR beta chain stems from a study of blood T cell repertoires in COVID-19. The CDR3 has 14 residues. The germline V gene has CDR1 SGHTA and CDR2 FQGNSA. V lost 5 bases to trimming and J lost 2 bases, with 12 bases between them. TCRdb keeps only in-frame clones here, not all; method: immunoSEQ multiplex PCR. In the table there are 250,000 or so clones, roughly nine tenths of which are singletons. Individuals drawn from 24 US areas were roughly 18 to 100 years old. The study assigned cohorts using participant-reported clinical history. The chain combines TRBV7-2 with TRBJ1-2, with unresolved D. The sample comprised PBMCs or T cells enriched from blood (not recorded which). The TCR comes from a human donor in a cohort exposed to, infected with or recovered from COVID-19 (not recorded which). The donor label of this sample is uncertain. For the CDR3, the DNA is TGTGCCAGCAGCGGACGACTACAAAACTATGGCTACACCTTC. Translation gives CASSGRLQNYGYTF.